Following are 23 T cell receptor beta chains from one sample sequenced in a study of T cells after yellow fever vaccination. TCRdb re-derived calls from the 5' RACE reads in MiXCR, one entry per CDR3 protein. Of about 240,000 distinct CDR3 sequences in the sample, 3.6% were seen once. Sequencing was performed on PBMCs, taken 15 days after the yellow fever booster vaccination. Receptors originate from a man younger than 35 who received the YFV17D yellow fever vaccine.

This clonotype was seen repeatedly, ten times or more. This rearrangement joins TRBV20-1 to TRBJ2-5; TRBD1 matches 7 bases. Unmatched junction bases numbered 6, after V lost 6 bases and J lost 2 bases. The CDR3 has 13 amino acids. CDR1 and CDR2 from the germline V gene are DFQATT and SNEGSKA (reference sequence). The CDR3 sequence: CSATLGQQETQYF. CDR3 coding DNA: TGCAGTGCCACTCTGGGACAGCAAGAGACCCAGTACTTC.

This clonotype was recorded at least ten times. The rearrangement joins TRBV6-5 to TRBJ2-1; D call uncertain. The CDR3 totals 14 residues. V was cut by 4 bases and J by 1 base, with 8 bases left in between. CDR1 is MNHEY and CDR2 is SVGAGI in the germline V gene. CDR3 residues: CASSSSISYNEQFF. The CDR3, as DNA: TGTGCCAGCAGTTCGTCGATATCCTACAATGAGCAGTTCTTC.

There are a few counts of this clonotype. The chain links TRBV5-4 to TRBJ1-2, with D uncertain. CDR1 and CDR2 from the germline V gene are SGHNT and YYREEE (reference sequence). CDR3 size: 14 residues. V was pared by 2 bases and J by 5 bases, with 13 bases between. The CDR3 nucleotides are TGTGCCAGCAGCTTATATAAGGTGGAGTATGGCTACACCTTC. Its protein is CASSLYKVEYGYTF.

This clonotype showed up many times. This chain joins TRBV5-1 and TRBJ2-1, with 7 bases fitting TRBD1. This CDR3 comprises 19 residues. Germline V gene sequence: CDR1 SGHRS, CDR2 YFSETQ. The trim removed 0 bases at V and 0 bases at J, leaving 12 bases unmatched. CDR3: CASSLAWTGVSSSYNEQFF. The CDR3 DNA reads as TGCGCCAGCAGCTTGGCCTGGACAGGCGTTTCGAGCTCCTACAATGAGCAGTTCTTC.

This clonotype was recorded many times. J is TRBJ2-3 and V is TRBV7-2, with TRBD2 matching over 11 bases. This CDR3 comprises 16 residues. Trimming removed 4 bases from V and 0 bases from J; junction bases left unmatched: 3. Germline CDR1 reads SGHTA; CDR2 reads FQGNSA. The DNA of the CDR3 is TGTGCCAGCAGCTCCGGACTAGCGGGTAGCACAGATACGCAGTATTTT. Amino acids: CASSSGLAGSTDTQYF.

This clonotype has ten or more counts. The J gene is TRBJ2-1, the V gene TRBV18; D assignment may be TRBD1 or TRBD2 (6 bases each). Deletions cut 1 base from V and 8 bases from J, with 15 bases between. The CDR3 runs to 15 residues. Germline CDR1 is KGHSH and CDR2 is LQKENI. The CDR3 reads CASSPRRGPGDEQFF. In DNA, the CDR3 is TGTGCCAGCTCACCACGCCGGGGGCCTGGGGATGAGCAGTTCTTC.

This clonotype was observed many times. The gene calls are TRBV6-5 and TRBJ2-5; TRBD1 aligns across 11 bases. The CDR3 contains 15 residues. The germline gives CDR1 MNHEY, CDR2 SVGAGI. The V segment lost 2 bases and the J segment 5 bases; nucleotides outside the gene matches: 4. In DNA form, the CDR3 reads TGTGCCAGCAGTTACGGTGGGACAGGGGGGGAGACCCAGTACTTC. It codes for CASSYGGTGGETQYF.

This clonotype was seen ten or more times. The chain combines TRBV20-1 with TRBJ1-2; TRBD1 agrees at 7 bases. Germline CDR1 DFQATT, CDR2 SNEGSKA (reference sequence). This CDR3 comprises 14 residues. Germline trimming cut 5 bases from V and 4 bases from J; bases unmatched to any gene: 10. The CDR3: CSAGTGESPYGYTF. The CDR3 nucleotides read TGCAGTGCTGGAACAGGGGAATCGCCCTATGGCTACACCTTC.

The genes are TRBV10-1 and TRBJ2-3; 10 positions agree with TRBD1. Per germline, CDR1 WNHNN and CDR2 SYGVQD (reference sequence). The CDR3 is made up of 14 amino acids. Trimming cost V 8 bases and J 2 bases; bases outside gene matches: 4. The CDR3 DNA sequence: TGCGCCAGCGGACAGGGGGGATTCACAGATACGCAGTATTTT. The encoded protein is CASGQGGFTDTQYF.

This clonotype has a count of ten or more. This rearrangement joins TRBV12-3 or TRBV12-4 to TRBJ2-3; perhaps D is TRBD1 or TRBD2 (5 bases each). The CDR3 totals 14 residues. The V end was cut by 5 bases, the J end by 0 bases, with 9 bases between. CDR3 amino acids: CASSVRDSTDTQYF. The CDR3 nucleotides are TGTGCCAGCAGTGTTAGGGACAGCACAGATACGCAGTATTTT.

This clonotype was seen at least ten times. CDR3 nucleotide sequence: TGTGCCAGCAGCTCCGGACAGAACCAGCTCCAAGAGACCCAGTACTTC. It translates to CASSSGQNQLQETQYF. The rearrangement joins TRBV7-9 to TRBJ2-5; a possible D gene is TRBD1 (6 bases). The length of the CDR3 is 16 residues. The V gene lost 4 bases and the J gene lost 1 base, with 16 bases spanning the gap. CDR1 and CDR2 (germline): SEHNR, FQNEAQ (reference sequence). The full variable domain, in which reference TRBV7-9 and TRBJ2-5 provide the parts outside the CDR3, is DTGVSQNPRHKITKRGQNVTFRCDPISEHNRLYWYRQTLGQGPEFLTYFQNEAQLEKSRLLSDRFSAERPKGSFSTLEIQRTEQGDSAMYLCASSSGQNQLQETQYFGPGTRLLVL.

This clonotype appeared many times. The genes are TRBV20-1 and TRBJ2-4; TRBD2 agrees at 9 bases. J was trimmed by 5 bases and V by 5 bases; bases with no gene match: 10. CDR3 size: 15 residues. The germline CDR1 and CDR2 sequences are DFQATT and SNEGSKA (reference sequence). In nucleotides, the CDR3 is TGCAGTGCTCCGGGGCGGCAGCGGGGGGAAAACATTCAGTACTTC. This sequence encodes CSAPGRQRGENIQYF.

This clonotype appeared many times. The chain links TRBV28 to TRBJ2-5, with 8 bases lining up with TRBD1. CDR1 is MDHEN, CDR2 SYDVKM, per germline. Germline trimming cut 8 bases from V and 0 bases from J; bases unmatched to any gene: 2. The CDR3 extends over 13 amino acids. In DNA form, the CDR3 reads TGTGCCAGCCAGGGGGCGGACCAAGAGACCCAGTACTTC. Translated, it gives CASQGADQETQYF. The entire variable domain, with the rest obtained from reference TRBV28 and TRBJ2-5, is as follows: DVKVTQSSRYLVKRTGEKVFLECVQDMDHENMFWYRQDPGLGLRLIYFSYDVKMKEKGDIPEGYSVSREKKERFSLILESASTNQTSMYLCASQGADQETQYFGPGTRLLVL.

This clonotype was detected many times. V is TRBV5-1 and J is TRBJ2-2, with D perhaps matching TRBD1 (5 bases). CDR1 is SGHRS and CDR2 is YFSETQ in the germline V gene. V gave up 6 bases and J gave up 3 bases, with 24 bases separating them. The CDR3 covers 18 residues. The CDR3 spells CASTLFTGRAHHTGELFF. DNA for the CDR3: TGCGCCAGCACCCTCTTCACGGGCAGGGCCCATCACACCGGGGAGCTGTTTTTT.

This clonotype came up many times. CDR3: CSAVGGAANYGYTF. The CDR3 nucleotides are TGCAGTGCCGTTGGTGGGGCAGCTAACTATGGCTACACCTTC. This chain links TRBV20-1 with TRBJ1-2, with TRBD1 as a possible D gene (5 bases). CDR1 is DFQATT and CDR2 is SNEGSKA in the germline V gene (reference sequence). The CDR3 has 14 amino acids. The V end was cut by 6 bases, the J end by 0 bases, with 14 bases between.

This clonotype has just a few counts. The genes are TRBV6-6 and TRBJ2-1, with TRBD2 matching over 8 bases. This CDR3 has 14 amino acids. Germline CDR1 reads MNHNY; CDR2 reads SVGAGI (reference sequence). Trimming cost V 6 bases and J 9 bases; bases outside gene matches: 10. The CDR3 region is CASSPGGGAAEQFF. In DNA, the CDR3 is TGTGCCAGCAGCCCGGGGGGGGGGGCGGCTGAGCAGTTCTTC.

This clonotype has ten or more counts. The V call is TRBV6-4, the J call TRBJ2-2; unclear D gene. V lost 2 bases, J lost 6 bases, and 10 bases lay in between. CDR3 length: 14 amino acids. In germline, CDR1 is MRHNA, CDR2 SNTAGT. The CDR3 sequence is CASSDRAAAGELFF. CDR3 nucleotide sequence: TGTGCCAGCAGTGACAGGGCGGCTGCCGGGGAGCTGTTTTTT.

This clonotype was detected ten times or more. V and J are TRBV7-9 and TRBJ1-1; 7 bases agree with TRBD1. After removal of 5 bases from V and 3 bases from J, the junction contained 12 bases not matched to a gene. CDR3 length: 16 residues. Per the germline V gene, CDR1 is SEHNR and CDR2 is FQNEAQ (reference sequence). This CDR3 reads CASSGRGRGKDTEAFF. CDR3 nucleotide sequence: TGTGCCAGCAGCGGACGGGGCAGGGGGAAGGACACTGAAGCTTTCTTT.

This clonotype was counted many times. The J gene is TRBJ1-3, the V gene TRBV5-1; D ambiguous. CDR3 size: 17 residues. The germline V and J ends were trimmed by 0 bases and 2 bases, with 15 bases remaining between them. CDR1 SGHRS and CDR2 YFSETQ come from the germline V gene. CDR3 in DNA: TGCGCCAGCAGCTTGGCCCAACTGGGAAGGGCTGGAAACACCATATATTTT. Amino acids: CASSLAQLGRAGNTIYF.

This clonotype was observed at least ten times. V usage is TRBV24-1 and J usage is TRBJ2-3; maybe TRBD2 (6 bases). This CDR3 contains 15 residues. Germline V lookup: CDR1 KGHDR, CDR2 SFDVKD. Trimming left V 5 bases short and J 4 bases short, with 15 bases between. The DNA of the CDR3 is TGTGCCACCAGTGGTAGGAGGGCATCCGCAGATACGCAGTATTTT. Translated, it gives CATSGRRASADTQYF.

Ten or more counts support this clonotype. The chain employs TRBV4-1 and TRBJ1-1; possibly TRBD1 for D (5 bases). The CDR3 has 16 residues. Germline V lookup: CDR1 MGHRA, CDR2 YSYEKL. V was pared by 0 bases and J by 5 bases, with 16 bases between. Here the CDR3 DNA reads TGCGCCAGCAGCCAAGATCCGGCAGGGCAGCGGACTGAAGCTTTCTTT. This sequence encodes CASSQDPAGQRTEAFF.

This clonotype was counted at least ten times. The chain joins TRBV6-5 to TRBJ1-2; D is unclear. The length of the CDR3 is 15 residues. Germline V lookup: CDR1 MNHEY, CDR2 SVGAGI. The V end was cut by 0 bases, the J end by 1 base, with 9 bases between. The CDR3 spells CASSYSGSGNYGYTF. CDR3 bases: TGTGCCAGCAGTTACTCCGGTAGCGGTAACTATGGCTACACCTTC.

This clonotype was observed at least ten times. CDR3 coding DNA: TGCGCCAGCAGCTTGACCGGGGATAGCACAGATACGCAGTATTTT. It encodes CASSLTGDSTDTQYF. The chain joins TRBV5-1 to TRBJ2-3; D might be TRBD2 (5 bases). CDR3 length equals 15 residues. Between the trimmed V and J ends, which lost 1 base and 0 bases, there was a span of 9 bases. Per the germline V gene, CDR1 is SGHRS and CDR2 is YFSETQ.